These 9 T cell receptor beta chains were sequenced from one sample in a study of human T cells and chemical hapten exposure. Sequencing started from total RNA isolated from unfractionated whole blood. TCRdb reanalysed the 5' RACE reads using MiXCR and keeps one entry per CDR3 protein. The top ten hold 1.3% to 1.5% of the sample, which has 130,000 or so distinct CDR3 sequences, 3.5% to 5% seen once. The receptors come from a female donor in good health.

In this sample, this clonotype turned up many times. The V and J genes are TRBV7-3 and TRBJ1-2; D is unresolved. Looked up from germline, CDR1 is SGHTA and CDR2 is FQGTGA. The CDR3 has 16 residues. The V end lost 5 bases, the J end lost 4 bases, and 20 bases lay between the germline ends. CDR3 bases: TGTGCCAGCAGCCCCCACGGGTCGGGAGTCAGCTATGGCTACACCTTC. It is translated as CASSPHGSGVSYGYTF.

This clonotype was seen a few times. The V gene is TRBV20-1, the J gene TRBJ1-4, with 7 bases fitting TRBD1. The V gene end was trimmed by 4 bases and the J gene end by 3 bases; junction bases not matched to a gene: 11. Germline assignment: CDR1 DFQATT and CDR2 SNEGSKA (reference sequence). This CDR3 spans 16 amino acids. CDR3 bases: TGCAGTGCTAACCACCAAAACAGGGGACCTAATGAAAAACTGTTTTTT. Amino acid sequence: CSANHQNRGPNEKLFF.

V usage is TRBV6-6 and J usage is TRBJ2-3, with 9 bases aligning to TRBD1. V dropped 2 bases and J dropped 2; count of bases not matched to a gene: 5. There are 16 residues in the CDR3. Per germline, CDR1 MNHNY and CDR2 SVGAGI (reference sequence). CDR3 residues: CASSYDRTGDTDTQYF. The CDR3 bases are TGTGCCAGCAGTTACGATAGGACAGGGGACACAGATACGCAGTATTTT.

The chain is built from TRBV9 and TRBJ2-3; tentative D call: TRBD2 (6 bases). Germline lookup yields CDR1 SGDLS and CDR2 YYNGEE. Trimming cost V 4 bases and J 4 bases, with 10 bases left between them. CDR3 length equals 13 residues. In DNA, the CDR3 is TGTGCCAGCAGCCCCAGCGGGCCAGATACGCAGTATTTT. It is translated as CASSPSGPDTQYF.

V is TRBV6-1 and J is TRBJ1-5, with no clear D. In germline, CDR1 is MNHNS, CDR2 SASEGT. Deletions cut 2 bases from V and 11 bases from J, with 7 bases between. CDR3 length: 11 amino acids. The CDR3 spells CASSEFEAQHF. CDR3 in DNA: TGTGCCAGCAGTGAATTTGAAGCCCAGCATTTT.

This clonotype was recorded many times. The CDR3 loop is CASRELGGTYEQYF. CDR3 sequence (DNA): TGTGCCAGCAGGGAGCTCGGGGGGACCTACGAGCAGTACTTC. The chain links TRBV7-9 to TRBJ2-7, with 7 bases matching TRBD2. Germline V gives CDR1 SEHNR, CDR2 FQNEAQ (reference sequence). The CDR3 is 14 amino acids. V was pared by 6 bases and J by 2 bases, with 7 bases of the junction left unmatched.

This clonotype was found a few times. A junction end diverges from the germline sequence, so it may reflect a read error. This chain uses TRBV7-7 with TRBJ2-2, with 11 nucleotides matching TRBD2. The CDR3 runs to 17 residues. The germline CDR1 and CDR2 sequences are SSHAT and FNYEAQ (reference sequence). DNA for the CDR3: TGTGCTAGCAGCTTTCTAGCGGGGGGCAAGAACACCGGGGAGCTGTTTTTT. Translated: CASSFLAGGKNTGELFF.

This clonotype showed up many times. The J gene is TRBJ2-7, the V gene TRBV28, with D perhaps being TRBD1 or TRBD2 (5 bases each). Deletions cut 5 bases from V and 6 bases from J, with 14 bases between. CDR1 and CDR2 from the germline V gene are MDHEN and SYDVKM. The CDR3 loop spans 13 amino acids. The CDR3 loop reads CASSPDIGGEQYF. The DNA for the CDR3 is TGTGCCAGCAGTCCCGACATTGGGGGCGAGCAGTACTTC.

The V call is TRBV10-3, the J call TRBJ2-3; 9 nucleotides match TRBD2. J gave up 0 bases and V 6 bases, and 4 bases lay outside the gene matches. The germline CDR1 and CDR2 sequences are ENHRY and SYGVKD. The CDR3 extends over 15 amino acids. The CDR3 loop reads CAIRASGGSTDTQYF. The CDR3 DNA reads TGTGCCATCAGGGCAAGCGGGGGGAGCACAGATACGCAGTATTTT.